These 18 T cell receptor beta chains originate from one sample sequenced in a study of human T cells and chemical hapten exposure. From the RACE reads, TCRdb called clonotypes with MiXCR, one entry per CDR3 protein. The sample consists of about 30,000 distinct CDR3 sequences, more than 5% of them appearing once. As for time point: patch test 3, about 24 weeks after DPC sensitization. Treatment noted: therapeutic diphenylcyclopropenone sensitization with weekly scalp DPC. Sample: whole blood, taken in connection with sensitization to the hapten diphenylcyclopropenone (DPC). The receptors derive from a man aged 30 to 45 with alopecia areata. Some clones in this sample may be carry-over from other donors' samples.

This clonotype was detected ten times or more. The V call is TRBV9, the J call TRBJ2-2; D gene unclear. CDR1 and CDR2 from the germline V gene are SGDLS and YYNGEE. V lost 1 base and J 7 bases, leaving 5 bases between the germline ends. There are 12 residues in the CDR3. The CDR3 nucleotides read TGTGCCAGCAGCGTACCCCGCGGGGAGCTGTTTTTT. This encodes CASSVPRGELFF.

This clonotype ranks as large (0.1 to 1%). V is TRBV7-3 and J is TRBJ2-6; D is uncertain. The CDR3 contains 15 residues. The V and J ends lost 1 base and 0 bases respectively, with 4 bases between them. CDR1 and CDR2 from the germline V gene are SGHTA and FQGTGA. CDR3 residues: CASSLIGSGANVLTF. CDR3 nucleotide sequence: TGTGCCAGCAGCTTAATTGGCTCTGGGGCCAACGTCCTGACTTTC.

This clonotype was counted ten times or more. The chain carries TRBV3-1 and TRBJ2-7, with TRBD1 as a possible D gene (6 bases). Trimming pared 4 bases from V and 0 bases from J, leaving 13 bases between. In germline, CDR1 is LGHDT, CDR2 YNNKEL (reference sequence). This CDR3 is 15 amino acids long. CDR3 in amino acids: CASSRWDKSSYEQYF. The CDR3 DNA reads TGTGCCAGCAGCCGTTGGGACAAGAGCTCCTACGAGCAGTACTTC.

The rearrangement joins TRBV7-2 to TRBJ2-3; possibly TRBD1 for D (6 bases). Germline-derived CDR1 and CDR2 are SGHTA and FQGNSA. The CDR3 runs to 12 residues. Trimming shortened V by 3 bases and J by 6 bases, and 7 bases separated the two germline ends. CDR3: CASSLDSDTQYF. DNA for the CDR3: TGTGCCAGCAGCTTGGACAGTGATACGCAGTATTTT. Combining the CDR3 with reference TRBV7-2 and TRBJ2-3 gives the whole variable domain GAGVSQSPSNKVTEKGKDVELRCDPISGHTALYWYRQSLGQGLEFLIYFQGNSAPDKSGLPSDRFSAERTGGSVSTLTIQRTQQEDSAVYLCASSLDSDTQYFGPGTRLTVL.

The chain employs TRBV18 and TRBJ2-7, with D possibly matching TRBD1 (6 bases). The length of the CDR3 is 12 residues. V was clipped by 0 bases and J by 12 bases, with 12 bases between them. Germline CDR1 is KGHSH and CDR2 is LQKENI. The CDR3 reads CASSPPQGPPYF. As DNA, the CDR3 is TGTGCCAGCTCACCACCACAGGGCCCCCCGTACTTC.

This clonotype has at least ten counts. This rearrangement joins TRBV7-2 to TRBJ2-3, with 8 nucleotides matching TRBD2. V lost 4 bases to trimming and J lost 5 bases; unmatched junction nucleotides: 5. Germline V gene sequence: CDR1 SGHTA, CDR2 FQGNSA. The CDR3 sequence is 14 residues long. For the CDR3, the DNA is TGTGCCAGCAGCTGGGCGGGGGGCGTAGATACGCAGTATTTT. As protein: CASSWAGGVDTQYF.

In DNA form, the CDR3 reads TGCGCCAGCAGTGCGTCGGCAACCTCCTCTGGAAACACCATATATTTT. It specifies CASSASATSSGNTIYF. The chain links TRBV10-1 to TRBJ1-3; D is unresolved. CDR3 length equals 16 residues. Trimming took off 4 bases at V and 0 bases at J, with 13 bases between the two ends. Germline CDR1 WNHNN, CDR2 SYGVQD (reference sequence).

This clonotype has a count of ten or more. This chain connects TRBV11-2 to TRBJ2-7, with D possibly being TRBD2 (6 bases). V lost 0 bases to trimming and J lost 6 bases, with 18 bases between them. The germline CDR1 and CDR2 sequences are SGHAT and FQNNGV. The CDR3 is made up of 16 amino acids. CDR3 nucleotide sequence: TGTGCCAGCAGCTTAGAAGTCCGCCGGGGGAGGCCCGAGCAGTACTTC. Translated, it gives CASSLEVRRGRPEQYF.

This clonotype was counted many times. This chain joins TRBV12-3 or TRBV12-4 and TRBJ2-5; 8 positions match TRBD2. The CDR3 loop spans 15 amino acids. Trimming at V came to 6 bases and at J to 1 base, leaving 7 bases not matched to a gene. CDR3 amino acids: CASSRQAGGQETQYF. The CDR3 DNA reads TGTGCCAGCAGCCGCCAGGCGGGGGGCCAAGAGACCCAGTACTTC.

As regards this clonotype: Given a much more abundant clone one base away, this may be a read error. The chain combines TRBV5-1 with TRBJ2-5; D unclear. Germline-derived CDR1 and CDR2 are SGHRS and YFSETQ. This CDR3 has 12 amino acids. The CDR3 loop is CVSSFETETQYF. DNA of the CDR3: TGCGTCAGCAGCTTCGAAACCGAGACCCAGTACTTC.

This clonotype was counted at least ten times. This rearrangement joins TRBV27 to TRBJ2-5; either TRBD1 or TRBD2 may fit D (5 bases each). V was cut by 4 bases and J by 4 bases, with 19 bases left in between. The CDR3 is 16 residues long. Germline values: CDR1 MNHEY, CDR2 SMNVEV (reference sequence). CDR3 nucleotides: TGTGCCAGCAGTTCCATCAGGGCCGGGGTTGGAGAGACCCAGTACTTC. This codes for CASSSIRAGVGETQYF.

This clonotype showed up many times. The V call is TRBV6-6, the J call TRBJ1-4, with D possibly matching TRBD1 (5 bases). Germline V gene lookup returns CDR1 MNHNY and CDR2 SVGAGI (reference sequence). The CDR3 extends over 15 amino acids. V was pared by 4 bases and J by 2 bases, with 11 bases between. CDR3 residues: CASSSREGTNEKLFF. The CDR3, as DNA: TGTGCCAGCAGTTCGAGGGAGGGGACTAATGAAAAACTGTTTTTT.

This clonotype was observed many times. The CDR3 reads CAISGGTLSYEQYF. CDR3 nucleotides: TGTGCCATCAGTGGTGGGACCCTCTCCTACGAGCAGTACTTC. This chain uses TRBV10-3 with TRBJ2-7; D is perhaps TRBD1 or TRBD2 (5 bases each). Germline assignment: CDR1 ENHRY and CDR2 SYGVKD. This CDR3 has 14 amino acids. V shed 4 bases and J shed 0 bases, with 10 bases lying between them.

In this sample, this clonotype is medium-sized. This chain joins TRBV12-3 or TRBV12-4 and TRBJ2-3, with 12 positions matching TRBD2. The trim removed 3 bases at V and 7 bases at J, leaving 5 bases unmatched. The CDR3 consists of 15 residues. In DNA form, the CDR3 reads TGTGCCAGCAGTTTCCCCACTAGCGGGAGGTATACGCAGTATTTT. Its protein is CASSFPTSGRYTQYF.

In this sample, this clonotype turned up many times. This rearrangement joins TRBV5-5 to TRBJ2-3; 11 bases match TRBD1. CDR3 size: 17 residues. Trimming cost V 0 bases and J 4 bases; bases outside gene matches: 7. CDR1 and CDR2 (germline): SGHKS, YYEKEE (reference sequence). The CDR3 DNA follows: TGTGCCAGCAGCTTGGGGGCCGGGACAGGGGGACCAGATACGCAGTATTTT. This codes for CASSLGAGTGGPDTQYF.

The V and J genes are TRBV28 and TRBJ2-7; 11 nucleotides agree with TRBD1. This CDR3 region has 15 residues. Germline loops: CDR1 MDHEN, CDR2 SYDVKM. V lost 6 bases, J lost 2 bases, and 6 bases stayed unmatched. As DNA, the CDR3 is TGTGCCAGCAGACGGCCGGGACAGGGGGCCTACGAGCAGTACTTC. This translates into CASRRPGQGAYEQYF.

This clonotype was detected many times. V usage is TRBV7-2 and J usage is TRBJ2-3; the D is unclear. CDR1 is SGHTA, CDR2 FQGNSA, per germline. V was clipped by 0 bases and J by 5 bases, with 18 bases between them. CDR3 length: 17 amino acids. CDR3: CASSLAIGTGNLDTQYF. The DNA for the CDR3 is TGTGCCAGCAGCTTAGCTATCGGTACTGGGAACCTAGATACGCAGTATTTT. The full variable domain, completed using reference TRBV7-2 and TRBJ2-3, is GAGVSQSPSNKVTEKGKDVELRCDPISGHTALYWYRQSLGQGLEFLIYFQGNSAPDKSGLPSDRFSAERTGGSVSTLTIQRTQQEDSAVYLCASSLAIGTGNLDTQYFGPGTRLTVL.

This clonotype was recorded at least ten times. The chain is built from TRBV2 and TRBJ2-2; D possibly matches TRBD1 or TRBD2 (6 bases each). Per germline, CDR1 SNHLY and CDR2 FYNNEI. V lost 4 bases to trimming and J lost 2 bases, with 11 bases between them. The CDR3 covers 15 residues. The CDR3 DNA reads as TGTGCCAGCAGTGCCGACGGGGGCAACACCGGGGAGCTGTTTTTT. This sequence encodes CASSADGGNTGELFF.